The 27 T cell receptor beta chains given below trace back to one sample, sequenced in a study of neoadjuvant anti-PD-1 for oral cavity cancer. The assay was immunoSEQ multiplex PCR, and TCRdb's table has in-frame clones only and misses some. The sample lists about 16,000 clones, around two thirds seen once, with about 2.7% in the top ten. Sequences were derived from PBMCs, sampled before nivolumab (anti-PD-1) treatment. The receptors were gathered from a person aged 35-79 years with oral cavity squamous cell carcinoma.

There are a few counts of this clone. V gene TRBV19 combines with J gene TRBJ2-7, with TRBD1 identical over 7 bases. The germline V gene has CDR1 LNHDA and CDR2 SQIVND (reference sequence). The J segment lost 4 bases and the V segment lost 2 bases, leaving 17 bases of the junction unmatched. The CDR3 is made up of 18 amino acids. The CDR3 sequence: CASSISIGTDLRGYEQYF. The CDR3 coding sequence is TGTGCCAGTAGTATATCGATCGGGACAGATCTAAGGGGTTACGAGCAGTACTTC. Using reference TRBV19 and TRBJ2-7 for the parts outside the CDR3, the full variable domain is DGGITQSPKYLFRKEGQNVTLSCEQNLNHDAMYWYRQDPGQGLRLIYYSQIVNDFQKGDIAEGYSVSREKKESFPLTVTSAQKNPTAFYLCASSISIGTDLRGYEQYFGPGTRLTVT.

This clone was seen once. The J gene is TRBJ1-2, the V gene TRBV5-6; D possibly corresponds to TRBD1 (5 bases). The CDR3 sequence is 14 residues long. Between the trimmed V and J ends, which lost 0 bases and 7 bases, there was a span of 13 bases. Germline V lookup: CDR1 SGHDT, CDR2 YYEEEE. The CDR3 region is CASSLGRAGSGYTF. CDR3 sequence (DNA): TGTGCCAGCAGCTTGGGGAGGGCAGGGAGTGGCTACACCTTC.

V and J are TRBV29-1 and TRBJ1-1; maybe TRBD1 (5 bases). The germline V gene has CDR1 SQVTM and CDR2 ANQGSEA. This CDR3 has 13 residues. Deletions cut 4 bases from V and 7 bases from J, with 16 bases between. The CDR3 nucleotides read TGCAGCGTTGCGGGGCAGCCCAGAGATGAAGCTTTCTTT. It specifies CSVAGQPRDEAFF.

The chain employs TRBV2 and TRBJ1-5; the match to TRBD1 covers 7 bases. CDR1 and CDR2 from the germline V gene are SNHLY and FYNNEI. J gave up 4 bases and V 5 bases, and 8 bases lay outside the gene matches. This CDR3 comprises 15 residues. The CDR3: CASSPTGLRNQPQHF. CDR3 DNA: TGTGCCAGCAGTCCGACAGGGTTAAGGAATCAGCCCCAGCATTTT.

The rearrangement joins TRBV29-1 to TRBJ2-7, with D tentatively TRBD1 (5 bases). The V gene's germline CDR1 is SQVTM and CDR2 ANQGSEA. The CDR3 covers 13 residues. V dropped 2 bases and J dropped 2 bases, with 10 bases sitting between them. CDR3 protein: CSVEPPGTYEQYF. CDR3 DNA sequence: TGCAGCGTTGAACCCCCAGGGACCTACGAGCAGTACTTC.

This sequence joins TRBV6-1 and TRBJ1-5; D call uncertain. This CDR3 has 13 residues. The germline V gene has CDR1 MNHNS and CDR2 SASEGT. Trimming removed 2 bases at V and 4 bases at J, with 6 bases between. In DNA form, the CDR3 reads TGTGCCAGCAGTGAATCGGGGAATCAGCCCCAGCATTTT. Amino acids: CASSESGNQPQHF.

CDR3 sequence reads: CASRVPTSLDEQFF. CDR3 nucleotide sequence: TGTGCCAGCCGTGTCCCGACTAGTCTTGATGAGCAGTTCTTC. The chain couples TRBV28 to TRBJ2-1; perhaps TRBD2 as D (6 bases). V lost 8 bases and J lost 8, with 19 bases in between. CDR1 is MDHEN and CDR2 is SYDVKM in the germline V gene. The length of the CDR3 is 14 residues.

This clone was counted between two and nine times. The chain uses TRBV19 and TRBJ1-3; D unresolved. Germline V gene lookup returns CDR1 LNHDA and CDR2 SQIVND (reference sequence). The ends were cut back, 5 bases at V and 3 bases at J, with 5 bases in the middle. CDR3 length: 12 residues. DNA for the CDR3: TGTGCCAGTAGTGGTGATGGAAACACCATATATTTT. It specifies CASSGDGNTIYF.

The chain combines TRBV27 with TRBJ1-1; D call uncertain. The ends were cut back, 2 bases at V and 5 bases at J, with 12 bases in the middle. Germline V gene lookup returns CDR1 MNHEY and CDR2 SMNVEV (reference sequence). This CDR3 has 14 amino acids. The CDR3 DNA sequence: TGTGCCAGCAGTTTAGATCCCGTCGTGACTGAAGCTTTCTTT. Its protein product is CASSLDPVVTEAFF.

V and J are TRBV7-9 and TRBJ2-2; no firm D call. CDR1 SEHNR and CDR2 FQNEAQ come from the germline V gene (reference sequence). There are 17 residues in the CDR3. Deletions cut 1 base from V and 3 bases from J, with 15 bases between. The CDR3 coding sequence is TGTGCCAGCAGCTTAGGCTCCCTTTCCCGGTACACCGGGGAGCTGTTTTTT. This encodes CASSLGSLSRYTGELFF.

This clone was detected only once. This sequence joins TRBV11-2 and TRBJ1-1; D not resolved. The CDR3 runs to 13 residues. Germline V lookup: CDR1 SGHAT, CDR2 FQNNGV. The ends were cut back, 1 base at V and 7 bases at J, with 10 bases in the middle. The CDR3 sequence is CASSLGQLIEAFF. In DNA, the CDR3 is TGTGCCAGCAGCTTAGGCCAACTGATTGAAGCTTTCTTT.

The chain is built from TRBV6-1 and TRBJ2-7; 9 bases are a match to TRBD2. The V segment lost 8 bases and the J segment 1 base; nucleotides outside the gene matches: 9. Germline lookup yields CDR1 MNHNS and CDR2 SASEGT. This CDR3 region has 15 residues. The CDR3 region has the DNA TGTGCCAGCTGGGAGACTAGCGGCTTTTCCTACGAGCAGTACTTC. Translated: CASWETSGFSYEQYF.

The chain combines TRBV30 with TRBJ2-3, with a weak D call TRBD1 (5 bases). The CDR3 is 12 amino acids. V lost 0 bases and J 13 bases, leaving 14 bases between the germline ends. Per germline, CDR1 GTSNPN and CDR2 SVGIG (reference sequence). CDR3 in DNA: TGTGCCTGGAGTGTACAAGGCATAGGGGAGTATTTT. This sequence encodes CAWSVQGIGEYF.

DNA of the CDR3: TGTGCCAGCAGCGAAGAGGGAGGGGGGGAAAAACTGTTTTTT. Its translation: CASSEEGGGEKLFF. The chain joins TRBV9 to TRBJ1-4; TRBD1 is a possible D gene (6 bases). Germline CDR1 SGDLS, CDR2 YYNGEE. Trimming shortened V by 3 bases and J by 8 bases, and 14 bases separated the two germline ends. The CDR3 contains 14 residues. The entire variable domain, with the rest obtained from reference TRBV9 and TRBJ1-4, is as follows: DSGVTQTPKHLITATGQRVTLRCSPRSGDLSVYWYQQSLDQGLQFLIQYYNGEERAKGNILERFSAQQFPDLHSELNLSSLELGDSALYFCASSEEGGGEKLFFGSGTQLSVL.

The genes are TRBV6-5 and TRBJ2-7, with D perhaps being TRBD1 or TRBD2 (5 bases each). Trimming cost V 5 bases and J 6 bases, with 11 bases left between them. This CDR3 is 12 amino acids long. The V gene's germline CDR1 is MNHEY and CDR2 SVGAGI. The CDR3 protein is CASSQGDSEQYF. CDR3 bases: TGTGCCAGCAGTCAGGGAGATTCCGAGCAGTACTTC.

This clone was recorded a few times. This chain uses TRBV19 with TRBJ1-3; 7 bases agree with TRBD1. Germline CDR1 reads LNHDA; CDR2 reads SQIVND (reference sequence). CDR3 length: 18 residues. V was clipped by 1 base and J by 0 bases; unmatched bases: 9. The CDR3 DNA reads as TGTGCCAGTAGTATAGGCGGGACAGCTTTTTCCTCTGGAAACACCATATATTTT. It encodes CASSIGGTAFSSGNTIYF.

The chain links TRBV14 to TRBJ2-7; unclear D gene. Germline assignment: CDR1 SGHDN and CDR2 FVKESK. V lost 1 base, J lost 10 bases, and 14 bases lay in between. There are 13 residues in the CDR3. The CDR3 protein is CASSQGERAPQYF. CDR3 nucleotides: TGTGCCAGCAGCCAAGGGGAAAGGGCCCCTCAGTACTTC.

This clone turned up a few times. This chain uses TRBV19 with TRBJ2-7; D gene ambiguous. The CDR3 length is 12 residues. The germline V and J ends were trimmed by 2 bases and 4 bases, with 6 bases remaining between them. CDR1 LNHDA and CDR2 SQIVND come from the germline V gene (reference sequence). CDR3 protein: CASSIKGYEQYF. In nucleotides, the CDR3 is TGTGCCAGTAGTATAAAAGGGTACGAGCAGTACTTC.

The chain uses TRBV2 and TRBJ2-5, with D perhaps TRBD2 (5 bases). CDR1 SNHLY and CDR2 FYNNEI come from the germline V gene. Trimming cost V 7 bases and J 5 bases, with 14 bases left between them. CDR3 length equals 13 residues. DNA for the CDR3: TGTGCCAGCAACGGGGAGAAGATGGAGACCCAGTACTTC. Amino acids: CASNGEKMETQYF. Complete variable domain (other parts from reference TRBV2 and TRBJ2-5): EPEVTQTPSHQVTQMGQEVILRCVPISNHLYFYWYRQILGQKVEFLVSFYNNEISEKSEIFDDQFSVERPDGSNFTLKIRSTKLEDSAMYFCASNGEKMETQYFGPGTRLLVL.

The chain joins TRBV25-1 to TRBJ2-7, with 8 bases lining up with TRBD1. CDR1 and CDR2 (germline): MGHDK, SYGVNS. The V and J ends lost 3 bases and 2 bases, in that order; junction bases with no gene match: 3. The CDR3 has 14 amino acids. The CDR3, as DNA: TGTGCCAGCAGTGACCCGGGACAGGCCTACGAGCAGTACTTC. The encoded protein is CASSDPGQAYEQYF.

CDR3 amino acids: CASSEAGAGANVLTF. As DNA, the CDR3 is TGTGCCAGCAGTGAAGCAGGGGCTGGGGCCAACGTCCTGACTTTC. J is TRBJ2-6 and V is TRBV6-1; TRBD1 might be the D (5 bases). Germline CDR1 and CDR2: MNHNS and SASEGT. V was pared by 0 bases and J by 2 bases, with 5 bases between. The CDR3 extends over 15 amino acids.

The chain recombines TRBV27 with TRBJ2-1; D is perhaps TRBD2 (7 bases). The V end lost 4 bases, the J end lost 10 bases, and 20 bases lay between the germline ends. Germline CDR1 and CDR2: MNHEY and SMNVEV (reference sequence). This CDR3 contains 15 residues. The CDR3 nucleotides are TGTGCCAGCAGTTCCAACTACGGGGGGCCGGGGGAGCAGTTCTTC. Translating gives CASSSNYGGPGEQFF.

This rearrangement joins TRBV29-1 to TRBJ2-7, with 10 bases matching TRBD1. V trimming: 7 bases; J trimming: 3 bases; junction bases outside the gene matches: 6. This CDR3 is 13 amino acids long. From germline, CDR1 is SQVTM and CDR2 ANQGSEA. The CDR3 coding sequence is TGCAGCGCCTCCGGGACAGGGGTCTACGAGCAGTACTTC. Its translation is CSASGTGVYEQYF.

The chain combines TRBV6-5 with TRBJ1-1; D not resolved. The germline V gene encodes CDR1 MNHEY and CDR2 SVGAGI. This CDR3 is 14 amino acids long. V gave up 6 bases and J gave up 1 base, with 12 bases separating them. This chain's CDR3 is CASSKILPNTEAFF. CDR3 sequence (DNA): TGTGCCAGCAGCAAAATTCTCCCGAACACTGAAGCTTTCTTT.

The chain links TRBV6-1 to TRBJ2-3; D may be TRBD2 (5 bases). The CDR3 contains 14 residues. The V end lost 7 bases, the J end lost 0 bases, and 11 bases lay between the germline ends. Germline lookup yields CDR1 MNHNS and CDR2 SASEGT. The CDR3 bases are TGTGCCAGCACGGGCGGGCAAAGCACAGATACGCAGTATTTT. Its protein is CASTGGQSTDTQYF.

This clone was seen more than once but under ten times. Here the CDR3 reads CASLLNSNQPQHF. In DNA, the CDR3 is TGTGCCAGCCTTTTAAATAGCAATCAGCCCCAGCATTTT. This chain joins TRBV6-1 and TRBJ1-5; no definite D call. The CDR3 runs to 13 residues. CDR1 and CDR2 from the germline V gene are MNHNS and SASEGT. Trimming shortened V by 8 bases and J by 0 bases, and 8 bases separated the two germline ends.

This rearrangement joins TRBV6-1 to TRBJ2-1, with TRBD1 matching 9 bases. CDR1 is MNHNS and CDR2 is SASEGT in the germline V gene. V gave up 6 bases and J gave up 8 bases; unmatched junction bases: 8. The CDR3 extends over 14 amino acids. The CDR3 sequence is CASSRRDRVHEQFF. CDR3 DNA: TGTGCCAGCAGCCGCCGGGACAGGGTCCATGAGCAGTTCTTC.